Presented here are 8 T cell receptor beta chains from one specimen sequenced in a study of blood T cell repertoires in COVID-19. Sequencing used immunoSEQ multiplex PCR; TCRdb keeps in-frame clones, though not all of them. The data show around 50,000 clones, with roughly nine tenths seen just once and over 2% held by the top ten. Sequenced: peripheral blood. These receptors were collected from a human donor in a cohort sampled during active COVID-19.

This chain links TRBV18 with TRBJ1-2; no clear D. The CDR3 sequence is 14 residues long. Trimming stripped 2 bases from V and 4 bases from J, with 11 bases between. Germline CDR1 and CDR2: KGHSH and LQKENI. This CDR3 is CASSPSSQIYGYTF. The CDR3 coding sequence is TGTGCCAGCTCACCAAGTTCACAGATCTATGGCTACACCTTC. Complete variable domain (other parts from reference TRBV18 and TRBJ1-2): NAGVMQNPRHLVRRRGQEARLRCSPMKGHSHVYWYRQLPEEGLKFMVYLQKENIIDESGMPKERFSAEFPKEGPSILRIQQVVRGDSAAYFCASSPSSQIYGYTFGSGTRLTVV.

This chain uses TRBV29-1 with TRBJ1-4; 7 bases map to TRBD1. The V segment lost 5 bases and the J segment 7 bases; nucleotides outside the gene matches: 10. CDR1 and CDR2 (germline): SQVTM, ANQGSEA. This CDR3 has 14 amino acids. CDR3 protein: CSVSRSGGSEKLFF. CDR3 DNA sequence: TGCAGCGTTTCCCGCTCAGGGGGTAGTGAAAAACTGTTTTTT.

The chain employs TRBV7-2 and TRBJ2-7; TRBD1 matches 12 bases. Losses at the gene ends were 1 base for V and 4 bases for J; bases not matched to a gene: 11. In germline, CDR1 is SGHTA, CDR2 FQGNSA. This CDR3 is built from 18 residues. The CDR3 loop reads CASSLVVLPGQGAYEQYF. The CDR3 bases are TGTGCCAGCAGCTTAGTCGTTCTGCCGGGACAGGGGGCTTACGAGCAGTACTTC.

The CDR3: CASSYLTGRTQYF. CDR3 nucleotides: TGTGCCAGCAGTTACCTTACTGGGAGGACCCAGTACTTC. The chain couples TRBV6-2 or TRBV6-3 to TRBJ2-5, with D possibly matching TRBD2 (5 bases). From germline, CDR1 is MNHEY and CDR2 SVGEGT. The CDR3 is made up of 13 amino acids. Trimming took 2 bases from V and 7 from J, leaving 11 bases between them.

The chain uses TRBV27 and TRBJ1-1; TRBD1 matches at 8 bases. V shed 7 bases and J 0 bases; nucleotides not matched to a gene: 13. Germline V gives CDR1 MNHEY, CDR2 SMNVEV (reference sequence). The CDR3 is 17 residues long. The CDR3 nucleotides read TGTGCCAGCAACCGATATTATGGACAGGGTTTGAACACTGAAGCTTTCTTT. As protein: CASNRYYGQGLNTEAFF.

The J gene is TRBJ2-1, the V gene TRBV28; TRBD2 matches at 9 bases. Unmatched junction bases numbered 18, after V lost 2 bases and J lost 4 bases. The CDR3 contains 20 residues. Germline V gene lookup returns CDR1 MDHEN and CDR2 SYDVKM. The CDR3 is CASSLGTGLSTSGEYNEQFF. In DNA form, the CDR3 reads TGTGCCAGCAGTTTAGGAACAGGCCTGTCGACTAGCGGAGAATACAATGAGCAGTTCTTC.

The gene calls are TRBV25-1 and TRBJ1-1; 7 bases line up with TRBD1. From germline, CDR1 is MGHDK and CDR2 SYGVNS. The CDR3 covers 15 residues. Losses at the gene ends were 0 bases for V and 4 bases for J; bases not matched to a gene: 5. CDR3 region: CASSEYGTEATEAFF. Here the CDR3 DNA reads TGTGCCAGCAGTGAATATGGGACAGAGGCCACTGAAGCTTTCTTT.

The rearrangement joins TRBV7-2 to TRBJ2-3, with 9 bases lining up with TRBD2. The CDR3 spans 15 residues. V lost 3 bases to trimming and J lost 1 base; unmatched junction nucleotides: 2. From germline, CDR1 is SGHTA and CDR2 FQGNSA. In DNA form, the CDR3 reads TGTGCCAGCAGCTTGAGGACTAGCGGCACAGATACGCAGTATTTT. As protein: CASSLRTSGTDTQYF.